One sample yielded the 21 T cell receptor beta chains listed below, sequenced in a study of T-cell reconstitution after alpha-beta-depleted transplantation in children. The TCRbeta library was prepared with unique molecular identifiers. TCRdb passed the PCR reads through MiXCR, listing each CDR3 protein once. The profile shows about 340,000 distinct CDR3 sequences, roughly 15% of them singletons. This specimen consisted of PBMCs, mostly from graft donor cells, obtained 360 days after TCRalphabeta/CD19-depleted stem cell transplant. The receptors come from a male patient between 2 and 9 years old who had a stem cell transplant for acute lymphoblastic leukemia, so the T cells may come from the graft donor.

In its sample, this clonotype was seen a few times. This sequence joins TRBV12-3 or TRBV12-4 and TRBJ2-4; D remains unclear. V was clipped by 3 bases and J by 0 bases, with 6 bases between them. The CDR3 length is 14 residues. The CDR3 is CASSFNLAKNIQYF. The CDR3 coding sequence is TGTGCCAGCAGTTTTAACCTAGCCAAAAACATTCAGTACTTC.

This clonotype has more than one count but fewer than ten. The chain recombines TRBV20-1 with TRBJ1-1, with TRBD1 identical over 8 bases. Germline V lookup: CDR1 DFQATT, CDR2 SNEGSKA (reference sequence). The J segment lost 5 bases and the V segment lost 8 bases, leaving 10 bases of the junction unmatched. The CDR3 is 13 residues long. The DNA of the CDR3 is TGCAGTACAAGCGGACAGGGTGGAACTGAAGCTTTCTTT. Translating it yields CSTSGQGGTEAFF.

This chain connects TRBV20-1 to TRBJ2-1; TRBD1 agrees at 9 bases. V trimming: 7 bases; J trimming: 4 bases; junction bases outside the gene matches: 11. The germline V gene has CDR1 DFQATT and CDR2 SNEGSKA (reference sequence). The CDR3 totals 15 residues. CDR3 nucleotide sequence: TGCAGTGTACCTAGGACAGGGGTGAGGTACAATGAGCAGTTCTTC. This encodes CSVPRTGVRYNEQFF.

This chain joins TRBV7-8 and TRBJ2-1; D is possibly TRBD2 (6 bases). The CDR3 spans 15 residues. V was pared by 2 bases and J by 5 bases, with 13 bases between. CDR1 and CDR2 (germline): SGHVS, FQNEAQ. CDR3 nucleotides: TGTGCCAGCAGCTTATCCGGGGGATCACACAATGAGCAGTTCTTC. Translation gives CASSLSGGSHNEQFF.

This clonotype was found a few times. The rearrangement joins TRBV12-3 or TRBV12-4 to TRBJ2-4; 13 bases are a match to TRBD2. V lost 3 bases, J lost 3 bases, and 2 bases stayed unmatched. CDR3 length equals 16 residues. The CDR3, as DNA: TGTGCCAGCAGTTTCGGACTAGCGGGAGACAAAAACATTCAGTACTTC. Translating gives CASSFGLAGDKNIQYF.

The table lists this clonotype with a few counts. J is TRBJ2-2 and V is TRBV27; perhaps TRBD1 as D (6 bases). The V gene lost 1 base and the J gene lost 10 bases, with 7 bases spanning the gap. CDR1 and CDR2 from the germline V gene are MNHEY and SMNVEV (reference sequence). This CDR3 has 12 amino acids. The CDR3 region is CASSLLGQELFF. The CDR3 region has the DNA TGTGCCAGCAGTTTATTGGGACAGGAGCTGTTTTTT.

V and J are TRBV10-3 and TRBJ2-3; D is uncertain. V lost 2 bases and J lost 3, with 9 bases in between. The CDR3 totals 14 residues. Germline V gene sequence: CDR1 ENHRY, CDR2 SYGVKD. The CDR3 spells CAISEPMRTDTQYF. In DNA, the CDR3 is TGTGCCATCAGTGAGCCCATGCGAACAGATACGCAGTATTTT.

DNA of the CDR3: TGTGCCAGTAGTATGCCGGGAGGGAGCGTTAGCGATGAGCAGTTCTTC. This codes for CASSMPGGSVSDEQFF. The chain recombines TRBV19 with TRBJ2-1; 8 positions agree with TRBD2. This CDR3 spans 16 amino acids. The J segment lost 8 bases and the V segment lost 3 bases, leaving 12 bases of the junction unmatched. The germline CDR1 and CDR2 sequences are LNHDA and SQIVND (reference sequence).

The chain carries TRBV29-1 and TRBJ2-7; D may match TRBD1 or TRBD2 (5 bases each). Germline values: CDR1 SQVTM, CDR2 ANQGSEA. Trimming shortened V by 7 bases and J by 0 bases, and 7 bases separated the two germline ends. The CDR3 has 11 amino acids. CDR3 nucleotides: TGCAGCGGTGGGACCTCCTACGAGCAGTACTTC. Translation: CSGGTSYEQYF.

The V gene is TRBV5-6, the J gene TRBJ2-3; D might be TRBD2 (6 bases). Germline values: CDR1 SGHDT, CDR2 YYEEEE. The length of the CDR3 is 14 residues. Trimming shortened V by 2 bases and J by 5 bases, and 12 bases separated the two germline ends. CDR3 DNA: TGTGCCAGCAGCTTTCTGCGGGAACGAGATACGCAGTATTTT. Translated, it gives CASSFLRERDTQYF. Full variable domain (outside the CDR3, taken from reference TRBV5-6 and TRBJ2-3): DAGVTQSPTHLIKTRGQQVTLRCSPKSGHDTVSWYQQALGQGPQFIFQYYEEEERQRGNFPDRFSGHQFPNYSSELNVNALLLGDSALYLCASSFLRERDTQYFGPGTRLTVL.

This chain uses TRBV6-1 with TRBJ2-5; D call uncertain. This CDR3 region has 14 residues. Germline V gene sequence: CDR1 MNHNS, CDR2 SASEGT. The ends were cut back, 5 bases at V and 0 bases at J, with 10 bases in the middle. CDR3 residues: CASSRTAYQETQYF. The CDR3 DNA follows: TGTGCCAGCAGTCGGACCGCGTACCAAGAGACCCAGTACTTC.

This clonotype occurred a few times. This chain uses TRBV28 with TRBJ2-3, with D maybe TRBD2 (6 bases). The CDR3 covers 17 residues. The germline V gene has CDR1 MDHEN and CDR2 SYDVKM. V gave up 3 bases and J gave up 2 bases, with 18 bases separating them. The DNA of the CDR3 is TGTGCCAGCAGTTTCGACCTCGCGGGGAAAGACACAGATACGCAGTATTTT. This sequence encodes CASSFDLAGKDTDTQYF.

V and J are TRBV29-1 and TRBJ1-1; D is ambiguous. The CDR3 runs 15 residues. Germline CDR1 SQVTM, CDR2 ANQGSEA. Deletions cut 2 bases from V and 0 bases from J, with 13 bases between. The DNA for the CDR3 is TGCAGCGTTGAAACCCGGGCCAATATGAACACTGAAGCTTTCTTT. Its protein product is CSVETRANMNTEAFF.

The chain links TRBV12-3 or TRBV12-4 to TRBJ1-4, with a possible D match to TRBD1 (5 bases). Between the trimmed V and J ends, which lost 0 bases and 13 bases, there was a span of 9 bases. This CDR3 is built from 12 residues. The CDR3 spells CASSLAGTLLFF. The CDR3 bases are TGTGCCAGCAGTTTAGCCGGGACCCTACTGTTTTTT.

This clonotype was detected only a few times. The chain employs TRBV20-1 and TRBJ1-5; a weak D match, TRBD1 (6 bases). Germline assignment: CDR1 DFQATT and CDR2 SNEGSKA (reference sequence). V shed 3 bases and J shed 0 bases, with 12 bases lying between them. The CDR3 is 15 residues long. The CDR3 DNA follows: TGCAGTGCTAGGACAGGTGAATATAGCAATCAGCCCCAGCATTTT. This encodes CSARTGEYSNQPQHF.

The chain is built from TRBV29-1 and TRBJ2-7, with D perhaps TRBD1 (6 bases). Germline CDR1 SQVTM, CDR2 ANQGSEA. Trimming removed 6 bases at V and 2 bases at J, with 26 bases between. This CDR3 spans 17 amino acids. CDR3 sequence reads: CSVWGWESGTRPYEQYF. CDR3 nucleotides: TGCAGCGTCTGGGGTTGGGAGTCCGGGACACGGCCCTACGAGCAGTACTTC.

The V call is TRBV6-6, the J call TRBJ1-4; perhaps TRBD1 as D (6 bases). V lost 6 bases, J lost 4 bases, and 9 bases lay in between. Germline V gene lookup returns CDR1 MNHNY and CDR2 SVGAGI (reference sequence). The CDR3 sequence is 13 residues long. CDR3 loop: CASRGQLNEKLFF. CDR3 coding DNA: TGTGCCAGCAGAGGACAGCTTAATGAAAAACTGTTTTTT.

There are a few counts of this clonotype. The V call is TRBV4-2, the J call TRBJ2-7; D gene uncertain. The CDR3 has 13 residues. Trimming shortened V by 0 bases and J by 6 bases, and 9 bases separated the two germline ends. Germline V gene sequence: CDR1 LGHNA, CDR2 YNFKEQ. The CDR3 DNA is TGTGCCAGCAGCCAAGAATTGAGCTCCGAGCAGTACTTC. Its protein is CASSQELSSEQYF.

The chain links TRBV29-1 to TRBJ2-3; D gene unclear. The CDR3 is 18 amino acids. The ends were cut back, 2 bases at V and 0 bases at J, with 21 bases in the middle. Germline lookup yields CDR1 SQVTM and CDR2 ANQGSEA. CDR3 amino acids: CSVEPYSTLPLSTDTQYF. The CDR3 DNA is TGCAGCGTTGAACCTTACTCGACCCTCCCCCTTAGCACAGATACGCAGTATTTT.

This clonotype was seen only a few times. CDR3 sequence (DNA): TGTGCCAGCAGCGTCACCGGGACGGCGAACACCGGGGAGCTGTTTTTT. This gives the protein CASSVTGTANTGELFF. The genes are TRBV2 and TRBJ2-2; possibly TRBD1 or TRBD2 for D (5 bases each). Trimming pared 6 bases from V and 0 bases from J, leaving 14 bases between. In germline, CDR1 is SNHLY, CDR2 FYNNEI. CDR3 size: 16 residues.

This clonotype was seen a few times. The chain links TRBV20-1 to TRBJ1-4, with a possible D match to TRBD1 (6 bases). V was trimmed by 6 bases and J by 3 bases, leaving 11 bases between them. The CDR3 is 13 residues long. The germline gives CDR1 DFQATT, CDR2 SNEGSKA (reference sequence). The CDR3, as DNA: TGCAGTGCCCTGTACAGGGCTAATGAAAAACTGTTTTTT. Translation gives CSALYRANEKLFF.